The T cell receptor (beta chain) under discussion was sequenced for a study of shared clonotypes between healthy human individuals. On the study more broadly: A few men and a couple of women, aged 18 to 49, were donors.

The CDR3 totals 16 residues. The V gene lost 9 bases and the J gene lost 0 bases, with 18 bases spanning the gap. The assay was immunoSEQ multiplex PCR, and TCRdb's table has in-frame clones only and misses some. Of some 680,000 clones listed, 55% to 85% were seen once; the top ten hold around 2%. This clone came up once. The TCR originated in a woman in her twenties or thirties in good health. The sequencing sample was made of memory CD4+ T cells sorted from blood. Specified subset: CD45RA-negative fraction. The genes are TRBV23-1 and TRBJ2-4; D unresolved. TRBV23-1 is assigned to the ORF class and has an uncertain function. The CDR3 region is CARKPGISVAKNIQYF. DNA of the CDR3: TGCGCCAGAAAACCCGGCATCTCAGTAGCCAAAAACATTCAGTACTTC.